Each of the 18 T cell receptor beta chains below was sequenced from the same sample in a study of T-cell reconstitution after alpha-beta-depleted transplantation in children. TCRbeta library preparation incorporated unique molecular identifiers. One entry per CDR3 protein, called by TCRdb with MiXCR from the PCR reads. Here the sample spans about 830,000 distinct CDR3 sequences, around 17% being singletons. The sample consisted of PBMCs, mostly from graft donor cells, taken 360 days after TCRalphabeta/CD19-depleted stem cell transplant. These receptors all come from a male patient younger than 18 who had a stem cell transplant for acute lymphoblastic leukemia, so the T cells may come from the graft donor.

In this sample, this clonotype turned up a few times. The chain has TRBV5-1 and TRBJ1-1; D not resolved. The CDR3 sequence is 14 residues long. The V end lost 1 base, the J end lost 1 base, and 8 bases lay between the germline ends. Germline loops: CDR1 SGHRS, CDR2 YFSETQ. Written as DNA, the CDR3 is TGCGCCAGCAGCTTGAGTTCTGGGAACACTGAAGCTTTCTTT. It yields the protein CASSLSSGNTEAFF. The complete variable domain, with remaining parts taken from reference TRBV5-1 and TRBJ1-1, reads KAGVTQTPRYLIKTRGQQVTLSCSPISGHRSVSWYQQTPGQGLQFLFEYFSETQRNKGNFPGRFSGRQFSNSRSEMNVSTLELGDSALYLCASSLSSGNTEAFFGQGTRLTVV.

This chain uses TRBV21-1 with TRBJ1-2; TRBD1, the table's D call, lacks a check against the DNA. TRBV21-1 is given as a pseudogene. The CDR3 is 14 residues long. In DNA, the CDR3 is TGTGCCAGCAGCAAGTTGGGGGGCAACTATGGCTACACCTTC. Translating it yields CASSKLGGNYGYTF.

The V gene is TRBV4-1, the J gene TRBJ2-1; D remains unclear. Deletions cut 1 base from V and 6 bases from J, with 22 bases between. Germline lookup yields CDR1 MGHRA and CDR2 YSYEKL. The CDR3 loop spans 18 amino acids. CDR3 DNA: TGCGCCAGCAGCCAAGTATCGAAACTACCCTATGGAGCCAATGAGCAGTTCTTC. It encodes CASSQVSKLPYGANEQFF.

CDR3 coding DNA: TGCGCCAGCAGCTTGGTTAGCCGGGACACCGGGGAGCTGTTTTTT. This sequence encodes CASSLVSRDTGELFF. The V gene is TRBV5-1, the J gene TRBJ2-2; D is ambiguous. V shed 0 bases and J shed 3 bases, with 9 bases lying between them. The CDR3 length is 15 residues. Germline V lookup: CDR1 SGHRS, CDR2 YFSETQ.

A few counts support this clonotype. The V and J genes are TRBV12-3 or TRBV12-4 and TRBJ2-1; TRBD2 is a possible D gene (6 bases). This CDR3 has 16 residues. Deletions cut 8 bases from V and 2 bases from J, with 19 bases between. The CDR3 DNA follows: TGTGCCAGCGGGGGACTGTCAGGAGCCACCTACAATGAGCAGTTCTTC. Amino acids: CASGGLSGATYNEQFF.

The chain uses TRBV7-3 and TRBJ2-7; D gene uncertain. The CDR3 totals 15 residues. The V end was cut by 0 bases, the J end by 6 bases, with 15 bases between. CDR1 SGHTA and CDR2 FQGTGA come from the germline V gene. CDR3 amino acids: CASSLTRASAIEQYF. The DNA of the CDR3 is TGTGCCAGCAGCTTAACAAGAGCGTCAGCGATCGAGCAGTACTTC. The full variable domain, rest sourced from reference TRBV7-3 and TRBJ2-7, is GAGVSQTPSNKVTEKGKYVELRCDPISGHTALYWYRQSLGQGPEFLIYFQGTGAADDSGLPNDRFFAVRPEGSVSTLKIQRTERGDSAVYLCASSLTRASAIEQYFGPGTRLTVT.

The chain recombines TRBV11-1 with TRBJ2-7; TRBD1 matches 7 bases. V trimming: 4 bases; J trimming: 4 bases; junction bases outside the gene matches: 10. The CDR3 consists of 15 residues. Germline values: CDR1 SGHAT, CDR2 FQDESV (reference sequence). DNA for the CDR3: TGTGCCAGCAGCTATGACGACAGGGATTGGTACGAGCAGTACTTC. Its translation: CASSYDDRDWYEQYF.

This clonotype was counted ten times or more. V usage is TRBV18 and J usage is TRBJ2-3, with D perhaps TRBD2 (6 bases). Deletions cut 6 bases from V and 6 bases from J, with 25 bases between. CDR3 length: 17 residues. The germline gives CDR1 KGHSH, CDR2 LQKENI. The CDR3 reads CASSPNGGSRNPDTQYF. CDR3 nucleotides: TGTGCCAGCTCCCCTAATGGGGGGAGCAGGAACCCCGATACGCAGTATTTT.

This clonotype was found a few times. V gene TRBV9 combines with J gene TRBJ2-1; D tentatively fits TRBD1 or TRBD2 (5 bases each). Trimming shortened V by 4 bases and J by 9 bases, and 20 bases separated the two germline ends. The CDR3 has 15 residues. Germline values: CDR1 SGDLS, CDR2 YYNGEE. This CDR3 is CASSPLRGRAFEQFF. The CDR3 bases are TGTGCCAGCAGCCCCTTGAGGGGCCGAGCGTTTGAGCAGTTCTTC.

This CDR3 reads CASSKATPCDRAVYNEQFF. The CDR3 coding sequence is TGTGCCAGCAGCAAAGCTACCCCGTGTGACAGGGCGGTTTACAATGAGCAGTTCTTC. This rearrangement joins TRBV21-1 to TRBJ2-1; the D segment call TRBD1 is taken from the table without a DNA check. TRBV21-1 is classified as a pseudogene. This CDR3 has 19 residues.

This clonotype has a handful of counts. The V call is TRBV11-2, the J call TRBJ2-7, with TRBD2 matching over 10 bases. CDR3 length: 14 amino acids. Unmatched junction bases numbered 3, after V lost 5 bases and J lost 2 bases. Germline CDR1 and CDR2: SGHAT and FQNNGV. The CDR3 DNA sequence: TGTGCCAGCAGCGCGGGACTAGCGACCTACGAGCAGTACTTC. Its translation: CASSAGLATYEQYF.

This clonotype was seen only a few times. The chain employs TRBV27 and TRBJ2-7, with TRBD2 matching over 7 bases. Germline V gene data show CDR1 as MNHEY and CDR2 as SMNVEV (reference sequence). J gave up 0 bases and V 1 base, and 9 bases lay outside the gene matches. The CDR3 has 17 amino acids. The CDR3: CASSLYDVAGASYEQYF. The DNA of the CDR3 is TGTGCCAGCAGTTTATACGATGTAGCGGGTGCCTCCTACGAGCAGTACTTC.

This clonotype was detected only a few times. The V call is TRBV3-1, the J call TRBJ2-1, with D possibly being TRBD1 (5 bases). The germline V and J ends were trimmed by 1 base and 0 bases, with 10 bases remaining between them. The CDR3 has 16 residues. The germline V gene encodes CDR1 LGHDT and CDR2 YNNKEL (reference sequence). CDR3 amino acids: CASSQGGAFSYNEQFF. The DNA for the CDR3 is TGTGCCAGCAGCCAAGGGGGCGCGTTCTCCTACAATGAGCAGTTCTTC.

The chain is built from TRBV6-1 and TRBJ2-7, with D perhaps matching TRBD1 (5 bases). The germline V gene has CDR1 MNHNS and CDR2 SASEGT. The CDR3 runs to 14 residues. V gave up 5 bases and J gave up 4 bases, with 15 bases separating them. The CDR3 spells CASSPTGAAYEQYF. The CDR3 coding sequence is TGTGCCAGCAGTCCCACTGGGGCGGCATACGAGCAGTACTTC.

This clonotype has ten or more counts. This chain uses TRBV7-7 with TRBJ2-1; 8 nucleotides line up with TRBD1. The germline V gene has CDR1 SSHAT and CDR2 FNYEAQ (reference sequence). V dropped 5 bases and J dropped 0; count of bases not matched to a gene: 9. This CDR3 region has 17 residues. The CDR3 coding sequence is TGTGCCAGCAGCACTTTGACAGGGGATCTCTCCTACAATGAGCAGTTCTTC. Translated, it gives CASSTLTGDLSYNEQFF. Looking up the rest from reference TRBV7-7 and TRBJ2-1 gives the full variable domain: GAGVSQSPRYKVTKRGQDVTLRCDPISSHATLYWYQQALGQGPEFLTYFNYEAQPDKSGLPSDRFSAERPEGSISTLTIQRTEQRDSAMYRCASSTLTGDLSYNEQFFGPGTRLTVL.

This clonotype was seen more than once but under ten times. The rearrangement joins TRBV4-2 to TRBJ2-7; perhaps TRBD1 as D (7 bases). Trimming pared 0 bases from V and 2 bases from J, leaving 14 bases between. The CDR3 contains 16 residues. Germline CDR1 and CDR2: LGHNA and YNFKEQ. CDR3 DNA sequence: TGTGCCAGCAGCCAAGATCCACCCAGGGGGGCCTACGAGCAGTACTTC. This encodes CASSQDPPRGAYEQYF.

This clonotype showed up just a few times. CDR3 nucleotide sequence: TGTGCCACCAGCAGAGACCCGGGACTAGCGGACCAAGAGACCCAGTACTTC. Translated: CATSRDPGLADQETQYF. The J gene is TRBJ2-5, the V gene TRBV15, with 11 nucleotides matching TRBD2. The CDR3 runs 17 residues. CDR1 LNHNV and CDR2 YYDKDF come from the germline V gene (reference sequence). The V and J ends lost 0 bases and 0 bases, in that order; junction bases with no gene match: 3.

This clonotype was picked up many times. CDR3 sequence: CASSSTGNSAAYNEQFF. CDR3 sequence (DNA): TGTGCCAGCAGTTCGACAGGCAACTCTGCGGCCTACAATGAGCAGTTCTTC. V and J are TRBV12-3 or TRBV12-4 and TRBJ2-1; D may be TRBD1 (6 bases). The length of the CDR3 is 17 residues. Trimming took 4 bases from V and 2 from J, leaving 18 bases between them.